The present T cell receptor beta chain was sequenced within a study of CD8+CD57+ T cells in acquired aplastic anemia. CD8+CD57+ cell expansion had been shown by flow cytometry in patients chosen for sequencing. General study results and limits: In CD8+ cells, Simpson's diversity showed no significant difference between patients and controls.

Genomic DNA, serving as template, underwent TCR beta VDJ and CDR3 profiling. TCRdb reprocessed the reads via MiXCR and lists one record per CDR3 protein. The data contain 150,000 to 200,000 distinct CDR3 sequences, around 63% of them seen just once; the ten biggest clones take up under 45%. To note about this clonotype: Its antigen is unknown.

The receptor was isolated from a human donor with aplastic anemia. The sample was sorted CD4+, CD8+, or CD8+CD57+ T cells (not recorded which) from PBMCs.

The CDR3 nucleotides read TGTGCCAGCAGCTTTACGGTCCGAACACGGACGGGGTTGAACGGGAATGGCTACACCTTC. Its translation is CASSFTVRTRTGLNGNGYTF. The chain recombines TRBV7-3 with TRBJ1-2, with D unresolved. V was cut by 3 bases and J by 6 bases, with 32 bases left in between. Germline V gene sequence: CDR1 SGHTA, CDR2 FQGTGA. The CDR3 sequence is 20 residues long.